The present T cell receptor beta chain was sequenced within a study of T cell responses to AZD1222 COVID-19 vaccine. Across the whole study: Researchers grouped second doses given at about 4 or about 12 weeks into one pool.

Generated by immunoSEQ multiplex PCR, the TCRdb table keeps only in-frame clones and is missing some. The sample lists about 73,000 clones; approximately 88% were seen once. Germline V gene lookup returns CDR1 SQVTM and CDR2 ANQGSEA. J gave up 9 bases and V 7 bases, and 16 bases lay outside the gene matches. There are 15 residues in the CDR3. The study's findings and limits: Mostly white British, mostly female donors; authors suggested clonal diversity may be underestimated.

Turning to this clone: What it binds is unknown.

The sequence was collected from an adult in good health. Sequenced here: peripheral blood, sampled on day 0 of AZD1222 vaccination. This chain uses TRBV29-1 with TRBJ2-3; 10 positions agree with TRBD1. The CDR3 DNA reads as TGCAGCGCACAAGACAGGGGGCGTTCGGCACGGACGCAGTATTTT. It yields the protein CSAQDRGRSARTQYF.